The entry below gives a single T cell receptor beta chain sequence along with its context. Its antigen remains unknown. The data belong to a study of T cell responses to AZD1222 COVID-19 vaccine. The study's findings and limits: Clonal diversity may have been underestimated in mostly white British donors. Spike was spanned by vaccine-associated CD4 TCRs, with dominance at 160-218 and 743-854. Repertoire collection took place solely once the T cell response had peaked.

Whether given at about 4 or about 12 weeks, second doses were pooled. Method: immunoSEQ multiplex PCR; TCRdb's copy keeps in-frame clones and lacks some. The sample lists 72,000 or so clones, 89% occurring once. Trimming removed 7 bases at V and 4 bases at J, with 15 bases between. From germline, CDR1 is SGHRS and CDR2 YFSETQ. The CDR3 has 14 residues. The clonotype comes from an adult who received the AZD1222 COVID-19 vaccine. The chain has TRBV5-1 and TRBJ2-1, with a tentative D call TRBD1 (5 bases). This specimen was peripheral blood, taken 28 days after the second AZD1222 dose. CDR3 sequence reads: CASFPGPGYNEQFF. DNA for the CDR3: TGCGCCAGCTTCCCAGGGCCAGGGTACAATGAGCAGTTCTTC.